The rows below give T cell receptor beta chains drawn from one sample of a study of blood T cell repertoires in COVID-19. Sequenced by immunoSEQ multiplex PCR; TCRdb stores in-frame clones only, minus some. Here the sample spans 200,000 or so clones, 86% being singletons. Specimen: peripheral blood. The origin of the receptors is a middle-aged man with acute or convalescent COVID-19. Each CDR3 is given with its conserved first and last residue. D genes are given only for firm matches. Size values are once, few and many counts, or a class for expanded clones, and some rows have none.

NA	TRBD1	TRBV29-1	12	TRBJ2-5	TGCAGCGGCCTCGCAGGGGGAGAGACCCAGTACTTC	CSGLAGGETQYF
NA	TRBD2	TRBV9	15	TRBJ2-5	TGTGCCAGCACCCTCAGCGGGGGGTCTCAAGAGACCCAGTACTTC	CASTLSGGSQETQYF
once	NA	TRBV7-9	15	TRBJ1-4	TGTGCCAGCAGCCTTACCGGGGGACTTAATGAAAAACTGTTTTTT	CASSLTGGLNEKLFF
NA	NA	TRBV3-1/TRBV3-2	15	TRBJ2-7	TGTGCCAGCAGCCAAGGGGGGCTCCGTTCCTACGAGCAGTACTTC	CASSQGGLRSYEQYF
NA	NA	TRBV7-2	13	TRBJ1-1	TGTGCCAGCAGCTTTCGGACAGAGGGGATGGCTTTCTTT	CASSFRTEGMAFF
NA	NA	TRBV5-1	15	TRBJ2-5	TGCGCCAGCAGCTTGGTTGTGGGGGCGAGCGAGACCCAGTACTTC	CASSLVVGASETQYF
NA	NA	TRBV2	13	TRBJ1-1	TGTGCCAGCAATCCACAGGGGAACACTGAAGCTTTCTTT	CASNPQGNTEAFF
NA	TRBD1	TRBV7-7	15	TRBJ2-1	TGTGCCAGCAGCCCGGACAGGAGCTCCTACAATGAGCAGTTCTTC	CASSPDRSSYNEQFF
NA	NA	TRBV5-4	14	TRBJ1-5	TGTGCCAGCAGCGTGGACGGGGGGAATAGGCCCCAGCATTTT	CASSVDGGNRPQHF
NA	NA	TRBV29-1	13	TRBJ2-7	TGCAGCGTTGCCCGGGACACGGCATCGGAGCAGTACTTC	CSVARDTASEQYF
NA	NA	TRBV6-2/TRBV6-3	15	TRBJ2-1	TGTGCCAGCAGTCCCTCCGGTGGAGGGGCAGTTGAGCAGTTCTTC	CASSPSGGGAVEQFF
NA	NA	TRBV6-4	15	TRBJ2-1	TGTGCCACCCGAACGGGACACAGCTCCTACAATGAGCAGTTCTTC	CATRTGHSSYNEQFF
NA	TRBD1	TRBV7-9	13	TRBJ1-2	TGTGCCAGCAGCTTATCAGGGGGGTATGGCTACACCTTC	CASSLSGGYGYTF
NA	TRBD2	TRBV7-8	14	TRBJ2-1	TGTGCCTCCGTAAGCGGGAACGCACCCAATGAGCAGTTCTTC	CASVSGNAPNEQFF
NA	NA	TRBV11-2	16	TRBJ1-3	TGTGCCAGCAGCTTTTTTCGCGGAGGATCTGGAAACACCATATATTTT	CASSFFRGGSGNTIYF
NA	NA	TRBV6-5	12	TRBJ1-6	TGTGCCAGCAACCGGGATTGGTCACCCCTCCACTTT	CASNRDWSPLHF
NA	TRBD2	TRBV20-1	15	TRBJ2-3	TGCAGTGCTAGTCCGCTAGCGGGGAGCACAGATACGCAGTATTTT	CSASPLAGSTDTQYF
NA	TRBD2	TRBV13	18	TRBJ2-3	TGTGCCAGCAGCCTAGGACTAGCGGGGGGGTCCCTCCCAGATACGCAGTATTTT	CASSLGLAGGSLPDTQYF
NA	TRBD2	TRBV7-2	18	TRBJ2-6	TGTGCCAGCAGCCCCCAGGGGCGGGGGGGCTATGGGGCCAACGTCCTGACTTTC	CASSPQGRGGYGANVLTF
NA	NA	TRBV11-2	15	TRBJ2-1	TGTGCCAGCAGCCCATGGAGGGGGGGCGGGAATGAGCAGTTCTTC	CASSPWRGGGNEQFF
NA	NA	TRBV7-9	12	TRBJ2-7	TGTGCCAGCAGCTTAACAGGATACGAGCAGTACTTC	CASSLTGYEQYF
NA	TRBD1	TRBV4-1	15	TRBJ2-7	TGCGCCAGCAGCCAAGCAGGGGGTACTCCCTACGAGCAGTACTTC	CASSQAGGTPYEQYF
NA	NA	TRBV2	15	TRBJ1-2	TGTGCCAGCAACACCCGGGACACCACTAACTATGGCTACACCTTC	CASNTRDTTNYGYTF
NA	NA	TRBV18	17	TRBJ1-2	TGTGCCAGCTCACCACCGATCGAAGGGAGGGCGCGTGATGGCTACACCTTC	CASSPPIEGRARDGYTF
NA	NA	TRBV19	15	TRBJ2-7	TGTGCCAGTAGAGGACAGGCCGGGAGCTCCTACGAGCAGTACTTC	CASRGQAGSSYEQYF
NA	NA	TRBV5-1	16	TRBJ2-2	TGCGCCAGCAGCCCCGGAAGAGGGGGTATGGCCGGGGAGCTGTTTTTT	CASSPGRGGMAGELFF
NA	TRBD1	TRBV24-1	15	TRBJ2-1	TGTGCCACCAGTGAGGCCGGGACAGGGAACAATGAGCAGTTCTTC	CATSEAGTGNNEQFF
NA	TRBD2	TRBV4-1	15	TRBJ2-5	TGCGCCAGCAGCCAAGTGGAGCGGGGGGAAGAGACCCAGTACTTC	CASSQVERGEETQYF
NA	TRBD2	TRBV5-8	11	TRBJ2-3	TGTGCCAGCAGCTTGAGCGGGGCGCCCCGATTT	CASSLSGAPRF
NA	TRBD2	TRBV5-1	15	TRBJ2-5	TGCGCCAGCAGCTTGGCTAGCGGGGGCCAAGAGACCCAGTACTTC	CASSLASGGQETQYF
NA	TRBD1	TRBV2	18	TRBJ1-4	TGTGCCAGCAACGAGGGACAGTGGCGTGGAGCAACTAATGAAAAACTGTTTTTT	CASNEGQWRGATNEKLFF
NA	NA	TRBV3-1/TRBV3-2	19	TRBJ1-4	TGTGCCAGCAGCCCGGGGGTAGGACCGCGGGCTGCAACTAATGAAAAACTGTTTTTT	CASSPGVGPRAATNEKLFF
once	TRBD1	TRBV7-3	16	TRBJ1-3	TGTGCCAGCAGCTTACTGGGACAGGTGGCTGGAAACACCATATATTTT	CASSLLGQVAGNTIYF
once	NA	TRBV10-2	14	TRBJ2-1	TGCGCCAGCAGAGTGACAGGTTCTAACAATGAGCAGTTCTTC	CASRVTGSNNEQFF
few	NA	TRBV6-5	13	TRBJ1-1	TGTGCCAGCAGTTACTCAGGAGACTACGAAGCTTTCTTT	CASSYSGDYEAFF
NA	TRBD1	TRBV5-1	15	TRBJ1-2	TGCGCCAGCAGCGCCCCGGACAGGGGCGCAGGTGGCTACACCTTC	CASSAPDRGAGGYTF
NA	TRBD2	TRBV5-4	15	TRBJ2-5	TGTGCCAGCAGCCGGGCAGCGGGGGGGCCAGTGACCCAGTACTTC	CASSRAAGGPVTQYF
NA	NA	TRBV11-2	15	TRBJ2-3	TGTGCCAGCAGTTTATCTCCCGGGGACACAGATACGCAGTATTTT	CASSLSPGDTDTQYF
NA	NA	TRBV5-1	14	TRBJ2-1	TGCGCCAGCAGCTTAGGAGGGGAGTACAATGAGCAGTTCTTC	CASSLGGEYNEQFF
once	NA	TRBV11-2	13	TRBJ1-2	TGTGCCAGCAGCTTAACCCCGGGGGGGGGCTACACCTTC	CASSLTPGGGYTF
NA	TRBD1	TRBV6-5	13	TRBJ1-1	TGTGCCAGCATTCTCACAGGGGACACTGAAGCTTTCTTT	CASILTGDTEAFF
NA	NA	TRBV27	13	TRBJ1-2	TGTGCCAGCAGTTTAGTACAGGGATATGGCTACACCTTC	CASSLVQGYGYTF
NA	NA	TRBV6-6	15	TRBJ1-2	TGTGCCAGCAGTGAGGGCGGGGGGCCGAGCTATGGCTACACCTTC	CASSEGGGPSYGYTF
NA	TRBD1	TRBV11-2	15	TRBJ1-2	TGTGCCAGCAGCTTAGAAGGGGGCGATAACTATGGCTACACCTTC	CASSLEGGDNYGYTF
few	TRBD1	TRBV18	15	TRBJ2-7	TGTGCCAGCTCACAACCGGGACAGGGGGAGTTCGAGCAGTACTTC	CASSQPGQGEFEQYF
NA	NA	TRBV18	13	TRBJ1-4	TGTGCCAGCTCACCCCCCCAGAATGAAAAACTGTTTTTT	CASSPPQNEKLFF